The rows below give T cell receptor beta chains drawn from one sample of a study of CD8+ T cells in alopecia areata. The repertoire was sequenced with immunoSEQ multiplex PCR; TCRdb's copy has only in-frame clones and lacks some. The repertoire holds 80,000 to 95,000 clones, with about 40% as singletons. The sample was CD8+ T cells sorted from blood, taken at week 24, from a patient treated with tofacitinib. These receptors were obtained from a human donor with alopecia areata. The CDR3 runs from the conserved cysteine through the conserved F or W. A D gene is named only where the DNA matches it firmly. Not all rows give a size; the values are once, few, many and, for expanded clones, a class.

V	J	size	D	DNA	CDR3
TRBV30	TRBJ2-1	-	-	TGTGCCTGGAGTGTACGTAGCTCCTACAATGAGCAGTTCTTC	CAWSVRSSYNEQFF
TRBV29-1	TRBJ2-7	few	-	TGCAGCGTGCAGGAGTCCGGACCGTACGAGCAGTACTTC	CSVQESGPYEQYF
TRBV9	TRBJ2-5	-	-	TGTGCCAGCAGCGTAGGTGCAGACAGCGGGACCCAGTACTTC	CASSVGADSGTQYF
TRBV2	TRBJ1-2	once	-	TGTGCCAGCAGACCCACCGAACTCCTCGACTACACCTTC	CASRPTELLDYTF
TRBV7-3	TRBJ2-2	few	-	TGTGCCAGCAGCTTAGTAGGAGGTGCCGGGGAGCTGTTTTTT	CASSLVGGAGELFF
TRBV7-9	TRBJ2-1	-	TRBD2	TGTGCCAGCAGCCCTAGGACTAGCGGGAGATATGAGCAGTTCTTC	CASSPRTSGRYEQFF
TRBV4-1	TRBJ2-1	-	-	TGCGCCAGCAGCCGATCCCCGGGCAGGGCCGTCGATGAGCAGTTCTTC	CASSRSPGRAVDEQFF
TRBV7-2	TRBJ2-2	-	-	TGTGCCAGCAGCTTAGTTCCTATGAACACCGGGGAGCTGTTTTTT	CASSLVPMNTGELFF
TRBV10-3	TRBJ2-3	-	-	TGTGCCATCAGTGAGTCGGAGAGGATCACAGATACGCAGTATTTT	CAISESERITDTQYF
TRBV29-1	TRBJ2-1	few	TRBD2	TGCAGCGTGGATGGGACTAGCGGGGAATCCTACAATGAGCAGTTCTTC	CSVDGTSGESYNEQFF
TRBV2	TRBJ2-1	once	TRBD2	TGTGCCAGCTTTGGCGGGACTAGCGGGAGGGACACGTACAATGAGCAGTTCTTC	CASFGGTSGRDTYNEQFF
TRBV9	TRBJ2-7	once	-	TGTGCCAGCAGCGAGGAGTCTAACGGGAGAAACGAGCAGTACTTC	CASSEESNGRNEQYF
TRBV11-2	TRBJ2-1	few	-	TGTGCCAGCAGCTTAGGAGATACTCACAATGAGCAGTTCTTC	CASSLGDTHNEQFF
TRBV29-1	TRBJ2-5	-	-	TGCAGCGTTGAAGAGAGGGCTAACACCAGACGGGGAGAGACCCAGTACTTC	CSVEERANTRRGETQYF
TRBV27	TRBJ1-2	-	-	TGTGCCAGCAGTTTATACCCCGGGAACGGAGGTGGCTACACCTTC	CASSLYPGNGGGYTF
TRBV7-9	TRBJ2-4	-	-	TGTGCCAGCAGCTTAGAGATAGCCAAAAACATTCAGTACTTC	CASSLEIAKNIQYF
TRBV30	TRBJ2-7	-	-	TGTGCCTGGGGGGGGTCGACCTACGAGCAGTACTTC	CAWGGSTYEQYF
TRBV6-1	TRBJ2-5	few	-	TGTGCCAGCAGTTCAGACCGGGAGAAAGGGACCCAGTACTTC	CASSSDREKGTQYF
TRBV4-1	TRBJ2-3	many	-	TGCGCCAGCAGTCCCAGGGGCGCGGGGCAGTATTTT	CASSPRGAGQYF
TRBV4-1	TRBJ2-1	-	-	TGCGCCAGCAGGACCCTCTGGGGGGACTCCTACAATGAGCAGTTCTTC	CASRTLWGDSYNEQFF
TRBV23-1	TRBJ1-2	-	-	TGCGCCAGCACACCCCTTTCTAGAAGTGGCTACACCTTC	CASTPLSRSGYTF
TRBV7-9	TRBJ1-2	-	-	TGTGCCACCCTTAACCCCGGGAGGAAGGGCTATGGCTACACCTTC	CATLNPGRKGYGYTF
TRBV29-1	TRBJ1-2	-	TRBD1	TGCAGCGTTTACACAGGGGGTCGGTATGGCTACACCTTC	CSVYTGGRYGYTF
TRBV15	TRBJ1-5	-	TRBD1	TGTGCCACCAGCGGGGACAGGGGACTCAATCAGCCCCAGCATTTT	CATSGDRGLNQPQHF
TRBV27	TRBJ2-7	-	TRBD1	TGTGCCAGCAGTGAAGCGCTTTCCGGGACAGGGGACCCCTACGAGCAGTACTTC	CASSEALSGTGDPYEQYF
TRBV5-6	TRBJ2-7	-	-	TGTGCCAGCAGCCCGTCCGGGAGCTCCTACGAGCAGTACTTC	CASSPSGSSYEQYF
TRBV7-2	TRBJ2-7	few	-	TGTGCCAGCAGCTTAGAGACTAGGGGGCCATACGAGCAGTACTTC	CASSLETRGPYEQYF
TRBV10-3	TRBJ2-7	once	TRBD1	TGTGCCATCAGTGAACTCTCGGGACAGAAAACCTACGAGCAGTACTTC	CAISELSGQKTYEQYF
TRBV7-2	TRBJ2-7	few	TRBD2	TGTGCCAGCAGCTTAGCGGGAGGGCCTCGAGAGCAGTACTTC	CASSLAGGPREQYF
TRBV29-1	TRBJ2-1	few	-	TGCAGCGCAATCTACAATGAGCAGTTCTTC	CSAIYNEQFF
TRBV29-1	TRBJ2-2	few	-	TGCAGCGTGATGACCGGGACATTGCGGTTCGGGGAGCTGTTTTTT	CSVMTGTLRFGELFF
TRBV2	TRBJ2-6	few	TRBD1	TGTGCCAGCAGCGGGGACAGGGCCTCTGGGGCCAACGTCCTGACTTTC	CASSGDRASGANVLTF
TRBV29-1	TRBJ2-2	-	TRBD2	TGCAGCGCGACTAGCGGGAACACCGGGGAGCTGTTTTTT	CSATSGNTGELFF
TRBV27	TRBJ2-2	-	-	TGTGCCAGCAGTTTCGGCCCCTCCGGGGAGCTGTTTTTT	CASSFGPSGELFF
TRBV7-3	TRBJ2-3	-	TRBD2	TGTGCCAGCAACGTAATCGGACTAGCGGCTAGCACAGATACGCAGTATTTT	CASNVIGLAASTDTQYF
TRBV27	TRBJ2-1	-	-	TGTGCCAGCAGGCAGGGGGGGGAGCAGTTCTTC	CASRQGGEQFF
TRBV4-3	TRBJ2-1	few	-	TGCGCCAGCAGTCAAGACACATACAATGAGCAGTTCTTC	CASSQDTYNEQFF
TRBV27	TRBJ2-1	-	-	TGTGCCAGCTTTTCAAGTGGATCATACAATGAGCAGTTCTTC	CASFSSGSYNEQFF
TRBV28	TRBJ2-4	-	-	TGTGCCAGCAGCCCCAACTTTCGGGTAGCCAAAAACATTCAGTACTTC	CASSPNFRVAKNIQYF
TRBV4-1	TRBJ2-7	once	-	TGCGCCAGCAGCCAAGATCCGGGGGCGAGCTCCTACGAGCAGTACTTC	CASSQDPGASSYEQYF
TRBV11-2	TRBJ2-7	-	TRBD1	TGTGCCAGCAGCTCCGGGCCGGGACAGGTCTACGAGCAGTACTTC	CASSSGPGQVYEQYF
TRBV27	TRBJ2-3	-	-	TGTGCCAGCAGTCCACTTCCCACAGATACGCAGTATTTT	CASSPLPTDTQYF
TRBV29-1	TRBJ1-1	few	-	TGCAGCGTTCCCCTAACAGGGAGATTCGGTGAAGCTTTCTTT	CSVPLTGRFGEAFF
TRBV9	TRBJ2-1	few	TRBD2	TGTGCCAGCAGCGTTACTAGCGGGAGCTTCTACAATGAGCAGTTCTTC	CASSVTSGSFYNEQFF
TRBV27	TRBJ2-5	-	-	TGTGCCAGCAGTCCCCAACTCGAGACTAGAGAAGAGACCCAGTACTTC	CASSPQLETREETQYF
TRBV7-9	TRBJ2-3	-	-	TGTGCCAGCAGCTTAGGGGAGCGGGTCGTTCTCCGGTTT	CASSLGERVVLRF
TRBV7-9	TRBJ2-5	few	-	TGTGCCAGCAGCTTAGGAGGGTCTTCCCAGACCCAGTACTTC	CASSLGGSSQTQYF
TRBV30	TRBJ2-7	few	-	TGTGCCTGGAGTGGATGGGGGTCTTTCGCCGGGTACGAGCAGTACTTC	CAWSGWGSFAGYEQYF